This TCR beta chain appears in the sequencing data of a study of blood T cell repertoires in COVID-19. Study summary: The study drew acute and convalescent COVID-19 samples from the United States, Italy and Spain.

The protocol was immunoSEQ multiplex PCR, while the TCRdb copy is restricted to in-frame clones and leaves out a portion. This table has approximately 120,000 clones, about 89% appearing once. The CDR3 is 17 residues long. V was clipped by 4 bases and J by 6 bases, with 23 bases between them. Germline V lookup: CDR1 SGHDT, CDR2 YYEEEE. The TCR sequence derives from a human donor with acute or convalescent COVID-19. The donor label of this sample is uncertain. The sample was peripheral blood. V usage is TRBV5-6 and J usage is TRBJ1-5; possibly TRBD1 for D (6 bases). The DNA for the CDR3 is TGTGCCAGCAGCAACTTCGGGCCCCAACGAGGGGGTCAGCCCCAGCATTTT. It encodes CASSNFGPQRGGQPQHF.